Listed below are T cell receptor beta chains from one sample, sequenced in a study of regulatory T cells in long-lasting Graves disease. TCRdb fed the multiplex PCR reads into MiXCR, producing one record per CDR3 protein. Seen here are about 210,000 distinct CDR3 sequences, roughly 18% observed once, and the top ten hold over 9.5%. This same sample was also part of a study on T cells in Graves' hyperthyroidism and ophthalmopathy.

The sample consisted of peripheral blood mononuclear cells (PBMCs), taken at new diagnosis, from a patient treated with antithyroid drugs. The source is a woman aged 30 to 39 with Graves disease. Both conserved end residues are part of each CDR3. D genes are given only for firm matches. Rows may omit the clone size; those that give it use once, few, many or a size class.

CDR3nt: TGTGCCAGCAGCGCCGACAGGTTGGGTAATGAAAAACTGTTTTTT
CDR3aa: CASSADRLGNEKLFF
j_gene: TRBJ1-4
d_gene: NA
len: 15
v_gene: TRBV2
abundance: NA

CDR3nt: TGCAGCGTAACATCCGGGACAGGAGCTTCCGAGCAGTACTTC
CDR3aa: CSVTSGTGASEQYF
j_gene: TRBJ2-7
d_gene: TRBD1
len: 14
v_gene: TRBV29-1
abundance: many

CDR3nt: TGTGCCAGTAGTATAACGGAGGTGGGGGATGAGCAGTTCTTC
CDR3aa: CASSITEVGDEQFF
j_gene: TRBJ2-1
d_gene: NA
len: 14
v_gene: TRBV19
abundance: many

CDR3nt: TGCGCCAGCAGCTACGGGACCCAGGATACGCAGTATTTT
CDR3aa: CASSYGTQDTQYF
j_gene: TRBJ2-3
d_gene: NA
len: 13
v_gene: TRBV5-1
abundance: NA

CDR3nt: TGTGCCAGCAGCGCAGCGGGCGTTGGCACTGAAGCTTTCTTT
CDR3aa: CASSAAGVGTEAFF
j_gene: TRBJ1-1
d_gene: NA
len: 14
v_gene: TRBV7-9
abundance: many

CDR3nt: TGTGCCAGCAGTGAGGTTCCGGACAAAGAGACCCAGTACTTC
CDR3aa: CASSEVPDKETQYF
j_gene: TRBJ2-5
d_gene: NA
len: 14
v_gene: TRBV2
abundance: many

CDR3nt: TGTGCCAGCAGCTTATTTCCGGGGCCCATCTCTGGAAACACCATATATTTT
CDR3aa: CASSLFPGPISGNTIYF
j_gene: TRBJ1-3
d_gene: NA
len: 17
v_gene: TRBV7-6
abundance: many

CDR3nt: TGTGCCAGCAGTGGCTGGCTAGCGGGAGGGAATGTCGACACAGATACGCAGTATTTT
CDR3aa: CASSGWLAGGNVDTDTQYF
j_gene: TRBJ2-3
d_gene: TRBD2
len: 19
v_gene: TRBV2
abundance: many

CDR3nt: TGTGCCAGCAGGACTAGCGGATTGCAAGAGACCCAGTACTTC
CDR3aa: CASRTSGLQETQYF
j_gene: TRBJ2-5
d_gene: TRBD2
len: 14
v_gene: TRBV2
abundance: many

CDR3nt: TGTGCCAGCAGTGACCGACGGGGACGCACAGATACGCAGTATTTT
CDR3aa: CASSDRRGRTDTQYF
j_gene: TRBJ2-3
d_gene: NA
len: 15
v_gene: TRBV2
abundance: many

CDR3nt: TGTGCCAGCTCACCCACCTCTAGCACAGATACGCAGTATTTT
CDR3aa: CASSPTSSTDTQYF
j_gene: TRBJ2-3
d_gene: NA
len: 14
v_gene: TRBV18
abundance: many

CDR3nt: TGTGCCAGCAGTGATAAGGCCAGACCCATGAACACTGAAGCTTTCTTT
CDR3aa: CASSDKARPMNTEAFF
j_gene: TRBJ1-1
d_gene: NA
len: 16
v_gene: TRBV2
abundance: many

CDR3nt: TGTGCCAGCTCCCTCGACAGACAAATTACCGGGGAGCTGTTTTTT
CDR3aa: CASSLDRQITGELFF
j_gene: TRBJ2-2
d_gene: NA
len: 15
v_gene: TRBV18
abundance: NA

CDR3nt: TGCAGTGCTAGCTCCGGGAGGTCCCCTTACAATGAGCAGTTCTTC
CDR3aa: CSASSGRSPYNEQFF
j_gene: TRBJ2-1
d_gene: TRBD2
len: 15
v_gene: TRBV20-1
abundance: many

CDR3nt: TGCAGTGCTTGCCCTCTAGCGGGTTCCTACAATGAGCAGTTCTTC
CDR3aa: CSACPLAGSYNEQFF
j_gene: TRBJ2-1
d_gene: TRBD2
len: 15
v_gene: TRBV20-1
abundance: NA

CDR3nt: TGTGCCAGCAGCTTAGCGTCGTCAGGCCACCTGTGGTTCTTC
CDR3aa: CASSLASSGHLWFF
j_gene: TRBJ2-1
d_gene: NA
len: 14
v_gene: TRBV7-9
abundance: many

CDR3nt: TGTGCCAGCAGTTTAATGAGATTTCCGCCGAACACTGAAGCTTTCTTT
CDR3aa: CASSLMRFPPNTEAFF
j_gene: TRBJ1-1
d_gene: NA
len: 16
v_gene: TRBV28
abundance: many

CDR3nt: TGTGCCAGCAGTGCCACTAGCGGGAGATGGTACGAGCAGTACTTC
CDR3aa: CASSATSGRWYEQYF
j_gene: TRBJ2-7
d_gene: TRBD2
len: 15
v_gene: TRBV2
abundance: many

CDR3nt: TGCAGTGCTAGGACTAGCGGGCGAGAGACCCAGTACTTC
CDR3aa: CSARTSGRETQYF
j_gene: TRBJ2-5
d_gene: TRBD2
len: 13
v_gene: TRBV20-1
abundance: many

CDR3nt: TGTGCCAGCACTTTGGACAGGCAGGCCAATGAGCAGTTCTTC
CDR3aa: CASTLDRQANEQFF
j_gene: TRBJ2-1
d_gene: TRBD1
len: 14
v_gene: TRBV28
abundance: many

CDR3nt: TGTGCCAGTAGTATAGATTTCAATCAGCCCCAGCATTTT
CDR3aa: CASSIDFNQPQHF
j_gene: TRBJ1-5
d_gene: NA
len: 13
v_gene: TRBV19
abundance: NA

CDR3nt: TGTGCCAGCAGTTCCCCGTCGGGGATCGACACCGGGGAGCTGTTTTTT
CDR3aa: CASSSPSGIDTGELFF
j_gene: TRBJ2-2
d_gene: NA
len: 16
v_gene: TRBV27
abundance: many

CDR3nt: TGTGCCAGCAGTTACTCTTGGCTAGCGAGGGACTACGAGCAGTACTTC
CDR3aa: CASSYSWLARDYEQYF
j_gene: TRBJ2-7
d_gene: NA
len: 16
v_gene: TRBV6-5
abundance: many

CDR3nt: TGCGCCAGCAGCTTAGAGACAGGAGCAGGCACAGATACGCAGTATTTT
CDR3aa: CASSLETGAGTDTQYF
j_gene: TRBJ2-3
d_gene: NA
len: 16
v_gene: TRBV5-1
abundance: many

CDR3nt: TGTGCCAGCAGCCGACAGTTATCTCAGGGATCACCCCTCCACTTT
CDR3aa: CASSRQLSQGSPLHF
j_gene: TRBJ1-6
d_gene: NA
len: 15
v_gene: TRBV7-2
abundance: many

CDR3nt: TGTGCCAGCAGTTTAGCGGCCCAAGAGACCCAGTACTTC
CDR3aa: CASSLAAQETQYF
j_gene: TRBJ2-5
d_gene: NA
len: 13
v_gene: TRBV27
abundance: many

CDR3nt: TGTGCCAGCAGTAGGTCCGGACTCGGAGAGACCCAGTACTTC
CDR3aa: CASSRSGLGETQYF
j_gene: TRBJ2-5
d_gene: NA
len: 14
v_gene: TRBV28
abundance: many

CDR3nt: TGTGCCAGCAGCTCGCGAGGTCAGGAAAGCTCCTATAATTCACCCCTCCACTTT
CDR3aa: CASSSRGQESSYNSPLHF
j_gene: TRBJ1-6
d_gene: NA
len: 18
v_gene: TRBV5-1
abundance: NA

CDR3nt: TGCGCCAGCAGCCAGTCTACAGGGGTCAATGAGCAGTTCTTC
CDR3aa: CASSQSTGVNEQFF
j_gene: TRBJ2-1
d_gene: TRBD1
len: 14
v_gene: TRBV4-1
abundance: many

CDR3nt: TGCGCCAGCAGCCAACTACTTACAGGGGCTGAAAAACTGTTTTTT
CDR3aa: CASSQLLTGAEKLFF
j_gene: TRBJ1-4
d_gene: TRBD1
len: 15
v_gene: TRBV4-1
abundance: few

CDR3nt: TGTGCCAGCAGAACGATAGCGGGGCTAAACACCGGGGAGCTGTTTTTT
CDR3aa: CASRTIAGLNTGELFF
j_gene: TRBJ2-2
d_gene: TRBD2
len: 16
v_gene: TRBV6-1
abundance: few

CDR3nt: TGTGCCAGCAGCCAGGATGTAGCAGGGGCCTACGAGCAGTACTTC
CDR3aa: CASSQDVAGAYEQYF
j_gene: TRBJ2-7
d_gene: NA
len: 15
v_gene: TRBV3-1
abundance: few

CDR3nt: TGTGCCTGGAGGCGCCCAGGGGCATTTGACAATCAGCCCCAGCATTTT
CDR3aa: CAWRRPGAFDNQPQHF
j_gene: TRBJ1-5
d_gene: NA
len: 16
v_gene: TRBV30
abundance: many

CDR3nt: TGTGCCAGCAGTCGGACAGGGGGCAGCGCCGGGGAGCTGTTTTTT
CDR3aa: CASSRTGGSAGELFF
j_gene: TRBJ2-2
d_gene: TRBD1
len: 15
v_gene: TRBV6-1
abundance: many

CDR3nt: TGTGCCTGGAGGCCCTTGCCGGGGGGGAGTTCACCCCTCCACTTT
CDR3aa: CAWRPLPGGSSPLHF
j_gene: TRBJ1-6
d_gene: NA
len: 15
v_gene: TRBV30
abundance: many

CDR3nt: TGTGCCTGGGGACACTCTGGAAACACCATATATTTT
CDR3aa: CAWGHSGNTIYF
j_gene: TRBJ1-3
d_gene: NA
len: 12
v_gene: TRBV30
abundance: many

CDR3nt: TGTGCCAGCAGTGACCTCACTGAAGCTTTCTTT
CDR3aa: CASSDLTEAFF
j_gene: TRBJ1-1
d_gene: NA
len: 11
v_gene: TRBV6-1
abundance: many

CDR3nt: TGTGCCAGCAGTGCCGACAGTTTCGATCAGCCCCAGCATTTT
CDR3aa: CASSADSFDQPQHF
j_gene: TRBJ1-5
d_gene: NA
len: 14
v_gene: TRBV6-1
abundance: many

CDR3nt: TGCGCCAGCAGTGATAGGACAGGGGGCGTTGGCAATCAGCCCCAGCATTTT
CDR3aa: CASSDRTGGVGNQPQHF
j_gene: TRBJ1-5
d_gene: TRBD1
len: 17
v_gene: TRBV10-2
abundance: many

CDR3nt: TGCAGTGCTAGAGTTATGACAAATCGGTCGACTAATGAAAAACTGTTTTTT
CDR3aa: CSARVMTNRSTNEKLFF
j_gene: TRBJ1-4
d_gene: NA
len: 17
v_gene: TRBV20-1
abundance: NA

CDR3nt: TGTGCCAGCAACCGACAGGGGGCGCGAGAGACCCAGTACTTC
CDR3aa: CASNRQGARETQYF
j_gene: TRBJ2-5
d_gene: TRBD1
len: 14
v_gene: TRBV11-1
abundance: many

CDR3nt: TGCGCCAGCAGTAGGACAGCGGGGGACACTGAAGCTTTCTTT
CDR3aa: CASSRTAGDTEAFF
j_gene: TRBJ1-1
d_gene: NA
len: 14
v_gene: TRBV5-1
abundance: NA

CDR3nt: TGTGCCAGCAGCCAACGGGAGGGGTTGGGCCGGGAGCTGTTTTTT
CDR3aa: CASSQREGLGRELFF
j_gene: TRBJ2-2
d_gene: TRBD2
len: 15
v_gene: TRBV3-1
abundance: many

CDR3nt: TGTGCCAGCAGCCTGGGCGGGGGGGTTAATGAGCAGTTCTTC
CDR3aa: CASSLGGGVNEQFF
j_gene: TRBJ2-1
d_gene: TRBD2
len: 14
v_gene: TRBV11-2
abundance: many

CDR3nt: TGTGCCAGCAGTAGCGGGGGGGCCACCGGGGAGCTGTTTTTT
CDR3aa: CASSSGGATGELFF
j_gene: TRBJ2-2
d_gene: TRBD2
len: 14
v_gene: TRBV6-1
abundance: NA

CDR3nt: TGCAGTCGGACAGGTAGCGGGAACGAGCAGTACTTC
CDR3aa: CSRTGSGNEQYF
j_gene: TRBJ2-7
d_gene: NA
len: 12
v_gene: TRBV20-1
abundance: many

CDR3nt: TGTGCCAGCAGTGCTTACGTGGAGACCCAGTACTTC
CDR3aa: CASSAYVETQYF
j_gene: TRBJ2-5
d_gene: NA
len: 12
v_gene: TRBV6-1
abundance: many

CDR3nt: TGTGCCAGCAGTTACTCCGGCAGGGGGTCCTATAATTCACCCCTCCACTTT
CDR3aa: CASSYSGRGSYNSPLHF
j_gene: TRBJ1-6
d_gene: TRBD1
len: 17
v_gene: TRBV6-9
abundance: NA

CDR3nt: TGTGCCAGCAGTTCTCGGACACGAGACTATGGCTACACCTTC
CDR3aa: CASSSRTRDYGYTF
j_gene: TRBJ1-2
d_gene: NA
len: 14
v_gene: TRBV6-5
abundance: many

CDR3nt: TGTGCCACCAGCAGCCTGGGACAGGAGAGCTCCTACGAGCAGTACTTC
CDR3aa: CATSSLGQESSYEQYF
j_gene: TRBJ2-7
d_gene: TRBD1
len: 16
v_gene: TRBV15
abundance: many

CDR3nt: TGTGCCAGCAGGCGTCTAGCGGGGACCGGGGAGCTGTTTTTT
CDR3aa: CASRRLAGTGELFF
j_gene: TRBJ2-2
d_gene: TRBD2
len: 14
v_gene: TRBV2
abundance: NA

CDR3nt: TGTGCCTGGAATCGGCAGGGAGCGAATTCACCCCTCCACTTT
CDR3aa: CAWNRQGANSPLHF
j_gene: TRBJ1-6
d_gene: NA
len: 14
v_gene: TRBV30
abundance: many

CDR3nt: TGTGCCAGCAGTCGCCCGACAGGGGGCTCTCCGAACACTGAAGCTTTCTTT
CDR3aa: CASSRPTGGSPNTEAFF
j_gene: TRBJ1-1
d_gene: TRBD1
len: 17
v_gene: TRBV27
abundance: many

CDR3nt: TGTGCCAGCAGCCGTACGACAGGGTGGGACGAGCAGTACTTC
CDR3aa: CASSRTTGWDEQYF
j_gene: TRBJ2-7
d_gene: TRBD1
len: 14
v_gene: TRBV5-5
abundance: many

CDR3nt: TGTGCCAGTCGAACGTTAGGGGCGACTGAAGCTTTCTTT
CDR3aa: CASRTLGATEAFF
j_gene: TRBJ1-1
d_gene: NA
len: 13
v_gene: TRBV2
abundance: many

CDR3nt: TGTGCCAGCAGCCTCAGCGGGGTAGCCAAAAACATTCAGTACTTC
CDR3aa: CASSLSGVAKNIQYF
j_gene: TRBJ2-4
d_gene: TRBD2
len: 15
v_gene: TRBV3-1
abundance: few

CDR3nt: TGTGCCAGCAGCTTGGGGACAACGAACACCGGGGAGCTGTTTTTT
CDR3aa: CASSLGTTNTGELFF
j_gene: TRBJ2-2
d_gene: NA
len: 15
v_gene: TRBV5-1
abundance: many

CDR3nt: TGTGCCAGCAGCGCCTCTCCTTTGGGGGATTCACCCCTCCACTTT
CDR3aa: CASSASPLGDSPLHF
j_gene: TRBJ1-6
d_gene: NA
len: 15
v_gene: TRBV11-2
abundance: many

CDR3nt: TGTGCCAGCAGTCCCAACAACGGACACATCAATCAGCCCCAGCATTTT
CDR3aa: CASSPNNGHINQPQHF
j_gene: TRBJ1-5
d_gene: NA
len: 16
v_gene: TRBV28
abundance: many

CDR3nt: TGTGCCAGCAGTTTGACAGGGGATAATTCACCCCTCCACTTT
CDR3aa: CASSLTGDNSPLHF
j_gene: TRBJ1-6
d_gene: TRBD1
len: 14
v_gene: TRBV12-3/TRBV12-4
abundance: many